This is a list of T cell receptor beta chains from one sample in a study of T-cell memory formation after mild COVID-19. TCRdb passed the 5' RACE reads through MiXCR, listing each CDR3 protein once. This sample yields 110,000 or so distinct CDR3 sequences, of which 22% are seen a single time; about 42% belongs to the top ten. Sequencing was performed on PBMCs or a T cell subset sorted from them (not recorded which). All receptors derive from a man between 18 and 29 years old who had mild COVID-19 (a few samples of this study predate the infection). Cell type and time point are not known. The CDR3 runs from the conserved cysteine through the conserved F or W. Fields, in order: V gene, J gene, CDR3 protein.

V: TRBV4-1; J: TRBJ1-5; CDR3: CASSPGRISNQPQHF
V: TRBV9; J: TRBJ2-7; CDR3: CASSGGWDNSYEQYF
V: TRBV7-6; J: TRBJ1-5; CDR3: CASSLGRPMGNQPQHF
V: TRBV7-9; J: TRBJ1-1; CDR3: CASSSNGGTEAFF
V: TRBV5-1; J: TRBJ2-1; CDR3: CASRAPTNNEQFF
V: TRBV6-5; J: TRBJ1-2; CDR3: CASSYGGYGYTF
V: TRBV6-5; J: TRBJ1-6; CDR3: CASSPGGGPSPLHF
V: TRBV4-1; J: TRBJ2-7; CDR3: CASSQEQGIIYEQYF
V: TRBV18; J: TRBJ2-5; CDR3: CASSWAFQETQYF
V: TRBV6-2/TRBV6-3; J: TRBJ1-1; CDR3: CASRTTGTHTEAFF
V: TRBV12-3/TRBV12-4; J: TRBJ2-3; CDR3: CASSPYSTDTQYF
V: TRBV12-3/TRBV12-4; J: TRBJ1-5; CDR3: CASSSRFVAGDNQPQHF
V: TRBV4-1; J: TRBJ2-5; CDR3: CASSARFWQIQETQYF
V: TRBV20-1; J: TRBJ2-1; CDR3: CSAPRTGTFYNEQFF
V: TRBV19; J: TRBJ2-7; CDR3: CASSPGTGYSYEQYF
V: TRBV6-5; J: TRBJ1-1; CDR3: CASSYYPRTEAFF
V: TRBV5-1; J: TRBJ2-2; CDR3: CASSLESPHTGELFF
V: TRBV7-9; J: TRBJ2-6; CDR3: CASGDSGANVLTF